This T cell receptor (beta chain) is drawn from a study of CD8 T cells in ankylosing spondylitis. Ten or more counts support this clonotype. The antigen is not known. Study results and caveats: Researchers reportedly found disease-linked clones significantly enriched in matched ankylosing spondylitis synovial fluid.

TCRdb recomputed calls from the 5' RACE reads with MiXCR, one row per CDR3 protein. The top ten hold roughly 4.4% of the sample, which has around 40,000 distinct CDR3 sequences, around 2.8% seen once. The sequence derives from a male donor with ankylosing spondylitis or in good health (not recorded which). Sequencing was carried out using blood, either unsorted or a sorted T cell fraction (not recorded which).

The CDR3 sequence: CASSAGQRTYEQYF. In nucleotides, the CDR3 is TGTGCCAGCTCAGCGGGACAGAGAACCTACGAGCAGTACTTC. This chain connects TRBV9 to TRBJ2-7; the D call may be TRBD1 or TRBD2 (7 bases each). Per the germline V gene, CDR1 is SGDLS and CDR2 is YYNGEE. The CDR3 sequence is 14 residues long. Trimming removed 7 bases at V and 2 bases at J, with 16 bases between. Looking up the rest from reference TRBV9 and TRBJ2-7 gives the full variable domain: DSGVTQTPKHLITATGQRVTLRCSPRSGDLSVYWYQQSLDQGLQFLIQYYNGEERAKGNILERFSAQQFPDLHSELNLSSLELGDSALYFCASSAGQRTYEQYFGPGTRLTVT.